The clone carrying this T cell receptor beta chain was found many times. Trimming removed 5 bases at V and 5 bases at J, with 16 bases between. CDR3 length: 15 amino acids. The data originate from a study of T-cell memory formation after mild COVID-19. TCRdb reprocessed the 5' RACE reads with MiXCR, giving one entry per CDR3 protein. The sample lists roughly 510,000 distinct CDR3 sequences, 17% seen once, with around 7.8% in the top ten. The gene calls are TRBV12-3 or TRBV12-4 and TRBJ2-1, with a weak D call TRBD1 (6 bases). Input material: PBMCs or a T cell subset sorted from them (not recorded which). This TCR came from an adult woman who had mild COVID-19 (a few samples of this study predate the infection). Cell type and time point are not known. CDR3 protein: CASSPQGKFDNEQFF. The CDR3, as DNA: TGTGCCAGCAGTCCACAGGGAAAGTTCGACAATGAGCAGTTCTTC.